A single sample gave rise to the 2 T cell receptor beta chains below, sequenced in a study of cytomegalovirus exposure and HLA in healthy donors. PCR amplification relied on 60 Vbeta primers (plus 13 Jbeta primers). Repertoires were generated with immunoSEQ multiplex PCR, while TCRdb's copy carries only in-frame clones and drops some. The sample includes roughly 70,000 clones, 60% to 75% of them seen just once. Input material: PBMCs. These receptors all come from a man between 65 and 85 years old in good health and CMV-seronegative.

In its sample, this clone was seen a few times. This chain joins TRBV6-5 and TRBJ2-7; TRBD1 matches at 12 bases. The germline V gene has CDR1 MNHEY and CDR2 SVGAGI. Unmatched junction bases numbered 3, after V lost 4 bases and J lost 2 bases. The CDR3 loop spans 15 amino acids. Here the CDR3 DNA reads TGTGCCAGCAGTTCCGGGACAGGGGGCACCTACGAGCAGTACTTC. The encoded protein is CASSSGTGGTYEQYF.

The chain joins TRBV7-2 to TRBJ2-2, with D maybe TRBD2 (5 bases). Germline V gene sequence: CDR1 SGHTA, CDR2 FQGNSA. The CDR3 spans 14 residues. V was clipped by 4 bases and J by 0 bases, with 6 bases between them. The CDR3 loop is CASSWTSNTGELFF. CDR3 bases: TGTGCCAGCAGCTGGACTTCGAACACCGGGGAGCTGTTTTTT.